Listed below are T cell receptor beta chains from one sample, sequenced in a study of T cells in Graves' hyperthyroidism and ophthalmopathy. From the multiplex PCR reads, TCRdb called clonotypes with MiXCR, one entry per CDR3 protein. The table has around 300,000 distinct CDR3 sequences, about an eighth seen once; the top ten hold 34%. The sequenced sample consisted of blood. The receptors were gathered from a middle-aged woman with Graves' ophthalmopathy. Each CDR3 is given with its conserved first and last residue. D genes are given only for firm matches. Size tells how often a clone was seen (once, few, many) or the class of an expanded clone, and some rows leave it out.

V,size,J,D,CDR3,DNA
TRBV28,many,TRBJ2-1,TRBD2,CASSKLAAYNEQFF,TGTGCCAGCAGTAAACTAGCGGCCTACAATGAGCAGTTCTTC
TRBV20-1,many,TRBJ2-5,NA,CSASPQLGRGTQYF,TGCAGTGCTAGTCCACAGCTAGGGAGAGGGACCCAGTACTTC
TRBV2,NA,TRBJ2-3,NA,CASSEGSRLGADTQYF,TGTGCCAGCAGTGAGGGGTCGCGACTTGGGGCAGATACGCAGTATTTT
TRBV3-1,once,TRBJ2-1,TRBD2,CASSQDWGGIGNEQFF,TGTGCCAGCAGCCAAGATTGGGGGGGGATTGGGAATGAGCAGTTCTTC
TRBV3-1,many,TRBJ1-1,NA,CASSPGQTNTEAFF,TGTGCCAGCAGCCCAGGCCAGACCAACACTGAAGCTTTCTTT
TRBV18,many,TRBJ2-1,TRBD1,CASSPLGTGGANEQFF,TGTGCCAGCTCACCACTAGGGACAGGTGGGGCTAACGAGCAGTTCTTC
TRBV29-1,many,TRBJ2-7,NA,CSVEETNYEQYF,TGCAGCGTTGAGGAGACTAACTACGAGCAGTACTTC
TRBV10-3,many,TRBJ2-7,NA,CAISATGIYEQYF,TGTGCCATCAGTGCAACAGGGATTTACGAGCAGTACTTC
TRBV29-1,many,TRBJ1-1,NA,CSVEARGGKGYTEAFF,TGCAGCGTTGAAGCGCGAGGGGGGAAGGGGTACACTGAAGCTTTCTTT
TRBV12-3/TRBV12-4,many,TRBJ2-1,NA,CASSPTSNEQFF,TGTGCCAGCAGTCCGACTAGCAATGAGCAGTTCTTC
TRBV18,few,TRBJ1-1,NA,CASSPRGAEGNTEAFF,TGTGCCAGCTCACCACGGGGGGCCGAGGGGAACACTGAAGCTTTCTTT
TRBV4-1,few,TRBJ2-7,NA,CASSQGARDSSYEQYF,TGCGCCAGCAGCCAAGGGGCCCGGGACTCCTCCTACGAGCAGTACTTC
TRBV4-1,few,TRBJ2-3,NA,CASSQVVERAGNWDTQYF,TGCGCCAGCAGCCAAGTCGTCGAGAGGGCGGGGAACTGGGATACGCAGTATTTT
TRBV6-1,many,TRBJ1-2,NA,CASSEALQRPYGYTF,TGTGCCAGCAGTGAAGCGCTCCAAAGACCCTATGGCTACACCTTC
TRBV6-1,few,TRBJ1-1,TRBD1,CASRAWTGNTEAFF,TGTGCCAGCAGGGCATGGACAGGGAACACTGAAGCTTTCTTT
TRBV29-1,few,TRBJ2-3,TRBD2,CSVDPSGSTDTQYF,TGCAGCGTTGATCCTAGCGGGAGCACAGATACGCAGTATTTT
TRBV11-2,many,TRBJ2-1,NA,CASSLGWGYNEQFF,TGTGCCAGCAGCTTAGGCTGGGGGTACAATGAGCAGTTCTTC
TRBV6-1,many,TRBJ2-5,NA,CASSYTGTGWETQYF,TGTGCCAGCAGTTACACCGGGACTGGTTGGGAGACCCAGTACTTC
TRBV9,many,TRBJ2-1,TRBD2,CASSVAPAGGVSSYNEQFF,TGTGCCAGCAGCGTAGCTCCGGCGGGAGGAGTATCCTCCTACAATGAGCAGTTCTTC
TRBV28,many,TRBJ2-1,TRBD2,CASDTQHWGSGSVEQFF,TGTGCCAGCGATACTCAACATTGGGGTAGCGGGAGTGTCGAGCAGTTCTTC
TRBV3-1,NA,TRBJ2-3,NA,CASSQSAGWGPDTQYF,TGTGCCAGCAGCCAAAGCGCGGGGTGGGGCCCAGATACGCAGTATTTT
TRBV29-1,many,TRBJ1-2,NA,CSVDADGAYGYTF,TGCAGCGTTGATGCTGACGGCGCCTATGGCTACACCTTC
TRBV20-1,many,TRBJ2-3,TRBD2,CSARTRRGGTDTQYF,TGCAGTGCTAGAACGAGGCGGGGGGGCACAGATACGCAGTATTTT
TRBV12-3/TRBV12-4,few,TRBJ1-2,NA,CASSSGTAVGRSYTF,TGTGCCAGCAGTTCCGGGACGGCCGTTGGGAGAAGCTACACCTTC
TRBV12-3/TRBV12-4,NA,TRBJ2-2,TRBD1,CASSFGTGGELFF,TGTGCCAGCAGTTTTGGGACAGGGGGAGAGCTGTTTTTT
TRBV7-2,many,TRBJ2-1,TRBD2,CASSLSGGSGGNEQFF,TGTGCCAGCAGCTTGTCGGGGGGAAGCGGGGGAAATGAGCAGTTCTTC
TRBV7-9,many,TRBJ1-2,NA,CASSFEALYGYTF,TGTGCCAGCAGCTTTGAGGCCCTATATGGCTACACCTTC
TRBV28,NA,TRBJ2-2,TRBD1,CASLQGADTGELFF,TGTGCCAGCTTACAGGGGGCGGACACCGGGGAGCTGTTTTTT
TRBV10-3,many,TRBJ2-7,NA,CAISGGAFYEQYF,TGTGCCATCAGTGGTGGGGCGTTCTACGAGCAGTACTTC
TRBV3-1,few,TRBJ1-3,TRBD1,CASSQRRQGSGNTIYF,TGTGCCAGCAGCCAACGGCGACAGGGCTCTGGAAACACCATATATTTT
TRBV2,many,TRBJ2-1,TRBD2,CASRNRLAGGRNEQFF,TGTGCCAGCAGAAACAGACTAGCGGGGGGGCGCAATGAGCAGTTCTTC
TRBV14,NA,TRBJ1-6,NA,CASSHRGYSPLHF,TGTGCCAGCAGCCATCGCGGATATTCACCCCTCCACTTT
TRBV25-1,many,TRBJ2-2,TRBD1,CASSEIVRGQLNTGELFF,TGTGCCAGCAGTGAAATAGTAAGGGGACAGCTGAACACCGGGGAGCTGTTTTTT
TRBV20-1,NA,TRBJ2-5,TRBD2,CSARDPAGVSETQYF,TGCAGTGCTAGAGATCCAGCGGGAGTGAGTGAGACCCAGTACTTC
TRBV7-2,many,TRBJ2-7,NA,CASGGWYEQYF,TGTGCCAGCGGAGGTTGGTACGAGCAGTACTTC
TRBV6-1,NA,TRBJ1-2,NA,CASQEDNGDGYTF,TGTGCCAGCCAAGAGGATAATGGAGATGGCTACACCTTC
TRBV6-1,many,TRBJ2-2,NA,CASRSFVDGELFF,TGTGCCAGCAGGAGTTTCGTCGACGGGGAGCTGTTTTTT
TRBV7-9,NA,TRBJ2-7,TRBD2,CASSLPLGLAGVEQYF,TGTGCCAGCAGCTTACCCCTGGGACTAGCGGGAGTCGAGCAGTACTTC
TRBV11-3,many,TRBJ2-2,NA,CASSLAGDTGELFF,TGTGCCAGCAGCTTAGCTGGGGACACCGGGGAGCTGTTTTTT
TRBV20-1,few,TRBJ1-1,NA,CSARVGGTLNTEAFF,TGCAGTGCTAGAGTGGGGGGGACACTGAACACTGAAGCTTTCTTT
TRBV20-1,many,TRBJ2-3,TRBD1,CSAAETGGMNTQYF,TGCAGTGCCGCGGAGACAGGGGGTATGAATACGCAGTATTTT
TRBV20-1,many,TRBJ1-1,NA,CSARGGAGNTEAFF,TGCAGTGCTAGAGGGGGGGCGGGTAACACTGAAGCTTTCTTT
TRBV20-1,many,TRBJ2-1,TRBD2,CSARLAGDHNEQFF,TGCAGTGCTAGACTAGCGGGGGACCACAATGAGCAGTTCTTC
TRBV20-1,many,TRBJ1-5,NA,CSASPGGGNQPQHF,TGCAGTGCTAGTCCCGGGGGCGGCAATCAGCCCCAGCATTTT
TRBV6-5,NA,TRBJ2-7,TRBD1,CASSFQGAPVEQYF,TGTGCCAGCAGTTTCCAGGGGGCTCCGGTCGAGCAGTACTTC
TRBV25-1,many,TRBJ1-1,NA,CASSEWGVDTEAFF,TGTGCCAGCAGTGAATGGGGGGTGGACACTGAAGCTTTCTTT
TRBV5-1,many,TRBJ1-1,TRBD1,CASSLTSGGYTEAFF,TGCGCCAGCAGCTTGACTTCAGGGGGCTACACTGAAGCTTTCTTT
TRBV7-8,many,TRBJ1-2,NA,CASSRDPAIVGGYTF,TGTGCCAGCAGCAGGGATCCGGCTATAGTTGGAGGCTACACCTTC
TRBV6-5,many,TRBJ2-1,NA,CASSYRFSSEQFF,TGTGCCAGCAGCTACAGGTTTTCGAGTGAGCAGTTCTTC
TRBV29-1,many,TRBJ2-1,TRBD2,CSVGIAGGAYNEQFF,TGCAGCGTTGGAATAGCGGGAGGTGCCTACAATGAGCAGTTCTTC
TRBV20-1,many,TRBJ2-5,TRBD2,CSARDLLAGAGETQYF,TGCAGTGCTAGGGATCTACTAGCGGGGGCGGGAGAGACCCAGTACTTC
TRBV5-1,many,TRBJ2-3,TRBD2,CASSGSSGSRTDTQYF,TGCGCCAGCAGCGGGTCTAGCGGGTCGCGAACAGATACGCAGTATTTT
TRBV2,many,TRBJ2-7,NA,CASRDTTTDEQYF,TGTGCCAGCAGGGACACAACGACGGACGAGCAGTACTTC
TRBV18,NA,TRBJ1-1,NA,CASSSDSRLEAFF,TGTGCCAGCTCGTCCGACAGCCGTCTTGAAGCTTTCTTT
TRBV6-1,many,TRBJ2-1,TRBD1,CASSEAQDRGRGEQFF,TGTGCCAGCAGTGAAGCGCAGGACAGGGGAAGAGGGGAGCAGTTCTTC
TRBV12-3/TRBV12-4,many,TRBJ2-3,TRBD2,CASSLGRLAESTDTQYF,TGTGCCAGCAGTTTGGGGCGACTAGCGGAGAGCACAGATACGCAGTATTTT
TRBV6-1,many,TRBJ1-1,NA,CASGAGAEAFF,TGTGCCTCGGGGGCGGGGGCCGAAGCTTTCTTT